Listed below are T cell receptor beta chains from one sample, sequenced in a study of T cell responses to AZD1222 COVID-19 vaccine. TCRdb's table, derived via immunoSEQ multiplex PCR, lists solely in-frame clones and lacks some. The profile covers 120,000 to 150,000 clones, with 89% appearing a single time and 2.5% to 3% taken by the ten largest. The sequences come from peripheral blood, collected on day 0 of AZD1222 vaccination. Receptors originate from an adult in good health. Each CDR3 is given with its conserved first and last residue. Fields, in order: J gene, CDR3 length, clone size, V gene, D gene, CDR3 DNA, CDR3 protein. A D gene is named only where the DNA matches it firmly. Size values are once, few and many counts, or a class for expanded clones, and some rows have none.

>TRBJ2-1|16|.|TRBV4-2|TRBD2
TGTGCCAGCAGCCCGGGACTAGCGGGAGGGCAGGGTGAGCAGTTCTTC
CASSPGLAGGQGEQFF
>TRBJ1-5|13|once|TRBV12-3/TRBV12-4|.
TGTGCCAGCAGTTTAAAAGGGGATAAGCCCCAGCATTTT
CASSLKGDKPQHF
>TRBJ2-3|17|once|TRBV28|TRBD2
TGTGCCAGCAGTTCCTGGACTAGCGGGAGGGCCTCAGATACGCAGTATTTT
CASSSWTSGRASDTQYF
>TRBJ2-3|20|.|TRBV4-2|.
TGTGCCAGCAGCCAAGAAGGGCCAAGCCCGACCCAGACCAGCACAGATACGCAGTATTTT
CASSQEGPSPTQTSTDTQYF
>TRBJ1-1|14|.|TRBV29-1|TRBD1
TGCAGCGTGGCGGACAGGGGTTGGAACACTGAAGCTTTCTTT
CSVADRGWNTEAFF
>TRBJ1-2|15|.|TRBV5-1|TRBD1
TGCGCCAGCAGACAGACAGGGGGCTTTCTTGATGGCTACACCTTC
CASRQTGGFLDGYTF
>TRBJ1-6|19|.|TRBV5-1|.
TGCGCCAGCAGCTTTCGAGCGAGGTCGGCGTTATCAGATAATTCACCCCTCCACTTT
CASSFRARSALSDNSPLHF
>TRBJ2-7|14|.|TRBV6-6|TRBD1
TGTGCCAGCAGTTACTCGAACAGGGGGAACGAGCAGTACTTC
CASSYSNRGNEQYF
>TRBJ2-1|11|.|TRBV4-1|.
TGCGCCAGCAGCCAAGAGACGGAGCAGTTCTTC
CASSQETEQFF
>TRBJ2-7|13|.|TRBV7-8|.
TGTGCCAGCAGCACAGGGACTATCTACGAGCAGTACTTC
CASSTGTIYEQYF
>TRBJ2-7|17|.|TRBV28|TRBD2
TGTGCCAGCAGCCGATCCGGGACTAGAGAGGCCCGCTACGAGCAGTACTTC
CASSRSGTREARYEQYF
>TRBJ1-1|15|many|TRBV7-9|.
TGTGCCAGCAGCCCTGGATTGGCCAGGAACACTGAAGCTTTCTTT
CASSPGLARNTEAFF
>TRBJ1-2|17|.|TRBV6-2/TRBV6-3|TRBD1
TGTGCCAGCAGTTACCCCCAGGACAGGACCGCTAACTATGGCTACACCTTC
CASSYPQDRTANYGYTF
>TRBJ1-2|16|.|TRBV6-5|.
TGTGCCAGCAGTTACTCAGGGGTACGGGGGTTCTATGGCTACACCTTC
CASSYSGVRGFYGYTF
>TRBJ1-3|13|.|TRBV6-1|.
TGTGCCAGCAGCCTCCAGGGTGGAAACACCATATATTTT
CASSLQGGNTIYF
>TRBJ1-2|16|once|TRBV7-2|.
TGTGCCAGCAGCTTAGAGCCAGCGGGCTTAAACTATGGCTACACCTTC
CASSLEPAGLNYGYTF
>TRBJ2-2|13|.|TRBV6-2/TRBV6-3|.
TGTGCCAGCAGTTCAGTGAGCACCGGGGAGCTGTTTTTT
CASSSVSTGELFF
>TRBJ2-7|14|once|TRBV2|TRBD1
TGTGCCAGCTCCGAAAGGGGGCCCCAATACGAGCAGTACTTC
CASSERGPQYEQYF
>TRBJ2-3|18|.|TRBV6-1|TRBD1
TGTGCCAGCAGTGAAGCTGTGGGGACAGGATGGAGCACAGATACGCAGTATTTT
CASSEAVGTGWSTDTQYF
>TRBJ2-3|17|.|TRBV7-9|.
TGTGCCAGCAGCTTCGGCACAACCCGGGAGATTGGTGATACGCAGTATTTT
CASSFGTTREIGDTQYF
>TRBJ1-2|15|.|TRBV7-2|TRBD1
TGTGCCAGCAGCTTTATACCGGGACAGGGAGGTGGCTACACCTTC
CASSFIPGQGGGYTF
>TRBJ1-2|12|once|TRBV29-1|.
TGCAGCGTTGGGGGAGGGAACTATGGCTACACCTTC
CSVGGGNYGYTF
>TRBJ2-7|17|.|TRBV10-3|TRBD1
TGTGCCATCAGTGAGTCGGGGCGGACAGGGGCGAAATACGAGCAGTACTTC
CAISESGRTGAKYEQYF
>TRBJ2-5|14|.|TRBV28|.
TGTGCCAGCAGCCCGCCGGGGTTGAAGAGAACCCAGTACTTC
CASSPPGLKRTQYF
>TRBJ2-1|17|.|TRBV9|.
TGTGCCAGCAGCGCCTCTAAACAGGGCGTCTGGTACAATGAGCAGTTCTTC
CASSASKQGVWYNEQFF
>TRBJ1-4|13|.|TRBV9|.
TGTGCCAGCGGGGGAGCAACTAATGAAAAACTGTTTTTT
CASGGATNEKLFF
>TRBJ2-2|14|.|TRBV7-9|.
TGTGCCAGCAGCTTTGACTCCGACACCGGGGAGCTGTTTTTT
CASSFDSDTGELFF
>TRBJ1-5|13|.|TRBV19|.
TGTGCCAGTAATGGGCAATGGGGTCAGCCCCAGCATTTT
CASNGQWGQPQHF
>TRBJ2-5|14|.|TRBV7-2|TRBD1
TGTGCCAGCAGCCTCCGGCCCAGGGGGGAGACCCAGTACTTC
CASSLRPRGETQYF
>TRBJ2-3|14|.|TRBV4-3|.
TGCGCCAGCAGCCAATCGCGGGGGCGGTATACGCAGTATTTT
CASSQSRGRYTQYF
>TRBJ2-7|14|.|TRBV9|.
TGTGCCAGCAGCGTAGATCACGGAGCCTACGAGCAGTACTTC
CASSVDHGAYEQYF
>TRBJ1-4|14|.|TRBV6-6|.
TGTGCCAGCAGCCCGGTGGTCGGTAGTGAAAAACTGTTTTTT
CASSPVVGSEKLFF
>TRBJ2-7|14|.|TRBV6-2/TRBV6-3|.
TGTGCCAGCAGTCTTCGACAGGACGCCTACGAGCAGTACTTC
CASSLRQDAYEQYF
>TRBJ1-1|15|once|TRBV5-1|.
TGCGCCAGCAGCTTGTTGTGGCGGAGAAACACTGAAGCTTTCTTT
CASSLLWRRNTEAFF
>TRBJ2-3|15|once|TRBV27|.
TGTGCCAGCAGTTTCTATGGACAGAGCGCAGATACGCAGTATTTT
CASSFYGQSADTQYF
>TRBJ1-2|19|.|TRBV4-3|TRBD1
TGCGCCAGCAGCCAAGATCAGTCCGGGACAGGGCCGTGGGGCTATGGCTACACCTTC
CASSQDQSGTGPWGYGYTF
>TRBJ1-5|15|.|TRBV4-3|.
TGCGCCAGCAGCCAAGATAGGACAGCGAATCAGCCCCAGCATTTT
CASSQDRTANQPQHF
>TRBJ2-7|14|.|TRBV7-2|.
TGTGCCAGCAGCTTAGGGCGGTACTCCTACGAGCAGTACTTC
CASSLGRYSYEQYF
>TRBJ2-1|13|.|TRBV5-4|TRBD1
TGTGCCAGCAGCACGGACAGGGCTGGTGAGCAGTTCTTC
CASSTDRAGEQFF
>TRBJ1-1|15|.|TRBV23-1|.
TGCGCCAGCAGTCAACCCGGGACGGAGAACACTGAAGCTTTCTTT
CASSQPGTENTEAFF
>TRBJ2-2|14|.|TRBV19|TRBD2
TGTGCCAGCGGGACTAGCGGGGGGGACGGGGAGCTGTTTTTT
CASGTSGGDGELFF
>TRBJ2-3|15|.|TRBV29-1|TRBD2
TGCAGCGGACTAGCGGGAGGGCCAAGGGGAGATACGCAGTATTTT
CSGLAGGPRGDTQYF
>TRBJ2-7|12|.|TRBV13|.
TGTGCCAGCAGCCTTTATTCCTACGAGCAGTACTTC
CASSLYSYEQYF
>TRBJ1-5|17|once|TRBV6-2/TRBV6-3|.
TGTGCCAGCAGTTACATAATCGAGACAGCTAGCAATCAGCCCCAGCATTTT
CASSYIIETASNQPQHF
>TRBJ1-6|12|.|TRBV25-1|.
TGTGCCAGCAGTTTCGAAAATTCACCCCTCCACTTT
CASSFENSPLHF
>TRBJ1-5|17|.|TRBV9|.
TGTGCCAGCAGCGTTTCCCGAAGGGGGGGCAAAACCCAGCCCCAGCATTTT
CASSVSRRGGKTQPQHF
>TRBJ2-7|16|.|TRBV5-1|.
TGCGCCAGCAGCTTGGAGGCACCCGGAGAAGGCTACGAGCAGTACTTC
CASSLEAPGEGYEQYF
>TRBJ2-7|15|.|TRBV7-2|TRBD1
TGTGCCAGCAGCACAAGCAGACAGGGGGCTAACGAGCAGTACTTC
CASSTSRQGANEQYF
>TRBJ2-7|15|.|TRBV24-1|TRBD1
TGTGCCACCAGTGACGGGACAGTGGGGTCCTACGAGCAGTACTTC
CATSDGTVGSYEQYF
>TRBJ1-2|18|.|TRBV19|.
TGTGCCAGTAGTATAGGGGGAGACACCGCTGACTTTAACTATGGCTACACCTTC
CASSIGGDTADFNYGYTF
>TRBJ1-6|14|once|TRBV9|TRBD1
TGTGCCAGCAGCATTGAGGACAGGGATTCACCCCTCCACTTT
CASSIEDRDSPLHF